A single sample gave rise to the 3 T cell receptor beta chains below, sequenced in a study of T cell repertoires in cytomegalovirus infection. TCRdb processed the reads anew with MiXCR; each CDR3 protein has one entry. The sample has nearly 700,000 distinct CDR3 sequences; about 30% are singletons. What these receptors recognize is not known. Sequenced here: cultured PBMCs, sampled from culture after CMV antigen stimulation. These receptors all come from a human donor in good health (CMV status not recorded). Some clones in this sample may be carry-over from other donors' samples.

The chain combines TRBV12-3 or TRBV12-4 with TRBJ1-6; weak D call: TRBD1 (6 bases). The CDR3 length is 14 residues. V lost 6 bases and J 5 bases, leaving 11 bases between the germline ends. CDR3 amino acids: CASSLGQHNSPLHF. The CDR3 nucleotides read TGTGCCAGCAGCCTCGGACAGCATAATTCACCCCTCCACTTT.

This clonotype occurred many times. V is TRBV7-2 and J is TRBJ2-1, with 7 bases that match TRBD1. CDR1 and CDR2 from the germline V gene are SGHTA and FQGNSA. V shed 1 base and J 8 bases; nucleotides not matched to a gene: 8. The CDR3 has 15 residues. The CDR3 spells CASSLGGGDAYEQFF. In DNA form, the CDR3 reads TGTGCCAGCAGCTTAGGAGGGGGCGATGCCTATGAGCAGTTCTTC.

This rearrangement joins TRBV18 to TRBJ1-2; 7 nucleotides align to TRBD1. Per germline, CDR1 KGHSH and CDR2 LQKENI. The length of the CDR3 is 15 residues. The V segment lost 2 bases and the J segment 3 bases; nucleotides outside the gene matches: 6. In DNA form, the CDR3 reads TGTGCCAGCTCACCAACGACAGGGCAGGACTATGGCTACACCTTC. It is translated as CASSPTTGQDYGYTF.